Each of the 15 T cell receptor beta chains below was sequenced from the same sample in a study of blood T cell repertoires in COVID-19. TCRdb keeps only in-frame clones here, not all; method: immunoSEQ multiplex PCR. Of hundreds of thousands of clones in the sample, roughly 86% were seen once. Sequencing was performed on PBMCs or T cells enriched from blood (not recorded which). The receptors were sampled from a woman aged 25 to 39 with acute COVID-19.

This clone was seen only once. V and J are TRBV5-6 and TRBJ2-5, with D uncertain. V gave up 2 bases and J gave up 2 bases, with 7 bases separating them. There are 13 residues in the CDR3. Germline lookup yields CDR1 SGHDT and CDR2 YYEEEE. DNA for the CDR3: TGTGCCAGCAGCTTAACAGCTCAAGAGACCCAGTACTTC. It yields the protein CASSLTAQETQYF.

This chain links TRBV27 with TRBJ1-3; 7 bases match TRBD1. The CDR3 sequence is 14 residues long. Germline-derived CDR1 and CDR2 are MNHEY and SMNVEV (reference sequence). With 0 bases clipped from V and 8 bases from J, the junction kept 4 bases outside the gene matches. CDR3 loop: CASSLSGQRDTIYF. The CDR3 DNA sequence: TGTGCCAGCAGTTTATCGGGACAGAGGGACACCATATATTTT.

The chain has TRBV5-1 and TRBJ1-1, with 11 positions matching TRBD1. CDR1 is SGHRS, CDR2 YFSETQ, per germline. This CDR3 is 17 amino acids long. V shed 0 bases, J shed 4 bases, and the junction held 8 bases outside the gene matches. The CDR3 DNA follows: TGCGCCAGCAGCTTGGCGGGGACAGGGGGGACACGCACTGAAGCTTTCTTT. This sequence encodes CASSLAGTGGTRTEAFF.

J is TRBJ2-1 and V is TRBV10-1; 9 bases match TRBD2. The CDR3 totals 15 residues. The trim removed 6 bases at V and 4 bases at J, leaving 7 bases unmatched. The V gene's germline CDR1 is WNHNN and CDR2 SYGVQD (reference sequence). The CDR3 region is CASRLSGGPYNEQFF. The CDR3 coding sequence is TGCGCCAGCAGGCTAAGCGGGGGGCCTTACAATGAGCAGTTCTTC.

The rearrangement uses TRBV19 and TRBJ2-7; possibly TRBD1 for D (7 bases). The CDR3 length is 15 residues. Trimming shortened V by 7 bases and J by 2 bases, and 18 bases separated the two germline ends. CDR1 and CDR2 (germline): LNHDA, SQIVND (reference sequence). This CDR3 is CASTTTGEAPYEQYF. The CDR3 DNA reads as TGTGCCAGTACAACCACAGGGGAGGCTCCCTACGAGCAGTACTTC.

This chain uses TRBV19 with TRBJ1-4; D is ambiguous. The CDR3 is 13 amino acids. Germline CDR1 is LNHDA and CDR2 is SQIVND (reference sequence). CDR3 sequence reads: CATSPSTNEKLFF. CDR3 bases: TGTGCTACTTCCCCTTCAACTAATGAAAAACTGTTTTTT. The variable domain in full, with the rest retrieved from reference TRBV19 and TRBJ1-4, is DGGITQSPKYLFRKEGQNVTLSCEQNLNHDAMYWYRQDPGQGLRLIYYSQIVNDFQKGDIAEGYSVSREKKESFPLTVTSAQKNPTAFYLCATSPSTNEKLFFGSGTQLSVL.

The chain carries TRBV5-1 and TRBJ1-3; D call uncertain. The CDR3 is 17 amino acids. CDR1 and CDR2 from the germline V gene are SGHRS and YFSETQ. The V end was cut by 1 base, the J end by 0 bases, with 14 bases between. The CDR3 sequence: CASSLFFGAGSGNTIYF. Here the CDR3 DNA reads TGCGCCAGCAGCTTGTTTTTTGGCGCGGGCTCTGGAAACACCATATATTTT.

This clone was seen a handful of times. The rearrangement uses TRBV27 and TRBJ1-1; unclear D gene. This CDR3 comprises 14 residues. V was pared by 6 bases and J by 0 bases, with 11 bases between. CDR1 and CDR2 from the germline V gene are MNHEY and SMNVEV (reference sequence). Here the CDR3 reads CASSESIMNTEAFF. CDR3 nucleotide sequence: TGTGCCAGCAGCGAGAGTATCATGAACACTGAAGCTTTCTTT.

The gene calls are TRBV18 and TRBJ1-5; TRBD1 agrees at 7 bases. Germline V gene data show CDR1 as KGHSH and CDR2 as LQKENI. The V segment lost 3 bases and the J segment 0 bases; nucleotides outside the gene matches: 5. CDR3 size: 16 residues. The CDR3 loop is CASSPMTGNSNQPQHF. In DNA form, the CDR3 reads TGTGCCAGCTCACCCATGACAGGGAATAGCAATCAGCCCCAGCATTTT.

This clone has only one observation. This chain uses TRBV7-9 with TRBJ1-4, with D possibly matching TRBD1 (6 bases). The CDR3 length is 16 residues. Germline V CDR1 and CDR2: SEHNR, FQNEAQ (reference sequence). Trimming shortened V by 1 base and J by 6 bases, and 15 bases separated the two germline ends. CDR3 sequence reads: CASSLVGRGMDEKLFF. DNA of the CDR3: TGTGCCAGCAGCTTAGTTGGCAGGGGTATGGATGAAAAACTGTTTTTT.

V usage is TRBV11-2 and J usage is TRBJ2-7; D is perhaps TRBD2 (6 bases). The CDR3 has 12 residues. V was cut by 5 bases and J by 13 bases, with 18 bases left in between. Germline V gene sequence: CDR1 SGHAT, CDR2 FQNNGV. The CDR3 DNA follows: TGTGCCAGCAGCCAGGACTACCAACGCCTCTACTTC. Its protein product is CASSQDYQRLYF.

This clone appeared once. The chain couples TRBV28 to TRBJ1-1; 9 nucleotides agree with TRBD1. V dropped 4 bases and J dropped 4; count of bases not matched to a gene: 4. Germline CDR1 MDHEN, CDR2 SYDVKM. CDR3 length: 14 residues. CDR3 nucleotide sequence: TGTGCCAGCAGTTACGAGACAGGGGGCACTGAAGCTTTCTTT. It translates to CASSYETGGTEAFF.

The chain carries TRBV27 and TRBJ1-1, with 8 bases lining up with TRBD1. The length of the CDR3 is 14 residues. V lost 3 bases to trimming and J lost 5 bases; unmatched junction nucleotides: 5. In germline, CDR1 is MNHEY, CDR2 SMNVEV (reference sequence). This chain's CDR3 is CASSLGQAVTEAFF. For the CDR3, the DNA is TGTGCCAGCAGTTTGGGACAGGCGGTTACTGAAGCTTTCTTT.

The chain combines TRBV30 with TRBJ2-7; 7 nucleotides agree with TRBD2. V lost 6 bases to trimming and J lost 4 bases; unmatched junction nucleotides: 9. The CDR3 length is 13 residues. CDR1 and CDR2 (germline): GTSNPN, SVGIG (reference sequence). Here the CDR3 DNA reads TGTGCCTGCGGTGGACGGGGGGATTACGAGCAGTACTTC. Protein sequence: CACGGRGDYEQYF.

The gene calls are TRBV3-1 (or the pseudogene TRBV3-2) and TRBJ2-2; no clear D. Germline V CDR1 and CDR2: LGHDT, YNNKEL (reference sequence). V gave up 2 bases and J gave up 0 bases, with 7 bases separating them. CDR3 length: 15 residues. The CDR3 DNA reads TGTGCCAGCAGCCAAAGGCTAGCGAACACCGGGGAGCTGTTTTTT. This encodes CASSQRLANTGELFF.